This T cell receptor beta chain was profiled in a study of blood T cell repertoires in COVID-19. Study as a whole: Both acute and convalescent COVID-19 samples were obtained from the United States, Italy and Spain. PBMCs, B-cell-depleted T cells, or T cells were the source of the cDNA or gDNA that made up the material.

The CDR3 is made up of 16 amino acids. V lost 0 bases to trimming and J lost 2 bases, with 11 bases between them. From germline, CDR1 is LGHDT and CDR2 YNNKEL (reference sequence). Original processing notes: From reference gene primer amplification, estimates of nucleated cell counts were derived. This table comes from immunoSEQ multiplex PCR, and its TCRdb copy is limited to in-frame clones, with some not included. D and trimming come from the DNA, and the V and J calls and clone size come from that table. The data hold over 80,000 clones, with roughly 80% observed a single time. The sequencing input was peripheral blood. This clonotype was obtained from a woman between 45 and 65 years old with acute or convalescent COVID-19. This chain connects TRBV3-1 (or the pseudogene TRBV3-2) to TRBJ2-1; D perhaps matches TRBD1 (7 bases). The CDR3 coding sequence is TGTGCCAGCAGCCAAGATGCAGGGGGGCCCTACAATGAGCAGTTCTTC. Encoded protein: CASSQDAGGPYNEQFF.